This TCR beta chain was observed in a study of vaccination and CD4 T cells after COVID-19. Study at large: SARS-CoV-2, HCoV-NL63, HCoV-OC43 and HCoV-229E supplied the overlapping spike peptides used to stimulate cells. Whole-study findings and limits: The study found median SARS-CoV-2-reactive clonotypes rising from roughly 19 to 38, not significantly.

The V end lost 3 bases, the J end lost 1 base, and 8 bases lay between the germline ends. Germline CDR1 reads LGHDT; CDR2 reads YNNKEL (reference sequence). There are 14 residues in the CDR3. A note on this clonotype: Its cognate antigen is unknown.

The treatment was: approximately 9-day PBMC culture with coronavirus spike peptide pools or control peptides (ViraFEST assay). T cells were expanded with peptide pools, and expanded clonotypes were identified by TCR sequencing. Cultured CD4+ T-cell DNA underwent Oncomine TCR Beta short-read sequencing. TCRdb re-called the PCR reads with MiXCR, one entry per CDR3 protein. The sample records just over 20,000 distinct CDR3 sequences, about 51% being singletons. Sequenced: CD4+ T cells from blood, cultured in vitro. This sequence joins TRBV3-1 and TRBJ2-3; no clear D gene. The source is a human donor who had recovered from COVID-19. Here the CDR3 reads CASSQGRGTDTQYF. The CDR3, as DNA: TGTGCCAGCAGCCAGGGCCGGGGCACAGATACGCAGTATTTT.